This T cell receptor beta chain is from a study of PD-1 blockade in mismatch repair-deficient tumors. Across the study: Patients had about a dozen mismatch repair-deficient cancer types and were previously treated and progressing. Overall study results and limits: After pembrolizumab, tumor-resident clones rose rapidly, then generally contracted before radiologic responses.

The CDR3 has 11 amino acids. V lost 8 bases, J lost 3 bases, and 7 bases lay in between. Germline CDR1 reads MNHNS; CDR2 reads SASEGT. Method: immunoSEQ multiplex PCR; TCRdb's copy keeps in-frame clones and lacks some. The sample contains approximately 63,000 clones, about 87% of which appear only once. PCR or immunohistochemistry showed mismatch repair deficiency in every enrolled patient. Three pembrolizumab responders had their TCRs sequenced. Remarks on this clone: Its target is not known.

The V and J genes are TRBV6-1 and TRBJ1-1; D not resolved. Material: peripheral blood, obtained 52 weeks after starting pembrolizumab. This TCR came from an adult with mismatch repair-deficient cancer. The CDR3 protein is CASFHHTEAFF. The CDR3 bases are TGTGCCAGCTTCCACCACACTGAAGCTTTCTTT.